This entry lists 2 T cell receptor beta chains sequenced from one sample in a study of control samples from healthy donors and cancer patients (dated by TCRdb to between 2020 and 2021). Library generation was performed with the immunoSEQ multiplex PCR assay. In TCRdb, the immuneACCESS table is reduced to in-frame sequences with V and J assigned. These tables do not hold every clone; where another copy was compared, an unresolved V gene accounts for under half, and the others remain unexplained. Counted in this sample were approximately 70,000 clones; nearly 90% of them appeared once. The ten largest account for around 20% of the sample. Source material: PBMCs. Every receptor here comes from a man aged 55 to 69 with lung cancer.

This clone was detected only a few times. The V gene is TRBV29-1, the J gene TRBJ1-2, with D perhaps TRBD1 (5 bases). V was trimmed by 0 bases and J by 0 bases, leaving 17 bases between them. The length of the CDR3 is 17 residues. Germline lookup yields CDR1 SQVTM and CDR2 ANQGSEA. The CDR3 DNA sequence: TGCAGCGTTGAAGATTGGTCGGCGGGGACTTCTAACTATGGCTACACCTTC. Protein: CSVEDWSAGTSNYGYTF.

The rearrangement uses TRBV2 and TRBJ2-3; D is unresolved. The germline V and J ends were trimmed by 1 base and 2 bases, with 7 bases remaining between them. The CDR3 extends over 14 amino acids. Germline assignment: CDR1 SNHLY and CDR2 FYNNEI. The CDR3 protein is CASSEGLTTDTQYF. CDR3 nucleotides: TGTGCCAGCAGTGAAGGGTTAACCACAGATACGCAGTATTTT.